The sample holds many counts of the clone carrying this T cell receptor beta chain. The antigen remains unidentified. This sample's time point: newly diagnosed GD, antithyroid drugs for less than 3 months. Generation of the TCR library employed RNA extracted from PBMCs. Combining iRepertoire HTBI primers with Arm-PCR of CDR3 regions, the authors built TCR beta libraries. TCRdb reanalysed the multiplex PCR reads using MiXCR and keeps one entry per CDR3 protein. This table has approximately 540,000 distinct CDR3 sequences, around 12% appearing once. CDR3 length: 14 residues. V lost 2 bases and J lost 3, with 8 bases in between. CDR1 SNHLY and CDR2 FYNNEI come from the germline V gene. This entry belongs to a study of regulatory T cells in long-lasting Graves disease. Study results and limitations: With persistent disease, TRBV28, TRBJ1-2 and TRBJ2-5 were the favored segments.

These data also featured in a second study, about T cells in Graves' hyperthyroidism and ophthalmopathy.

The specimen comprised peripheral blood mononuclear cells (PBMCs), sampled at new diagnosis, from a patient treated with antithyroid drugs. This sequence originates from a woman in her thirties with Graves disease. The chain employs TRBV2 and TRBJ1-5, with D uncertain. The CDR3 here is CASSERRVNQPQHF. Here the CDR3 DNA reads TGTGCCAGCAGTGAAAGGAGGGTCAATCAGCCCCAGCATTTT.